The T cell receptor beta chain under discussion was sequenced for a study of OX40 agonist ivuxolimab in advanced cancers. Looking at the study overall: Ivuxolimab was a fully human IgG2 agonistic monoclonal antibody targeting the costimulatory receptor OX40 (CD134). Intravenous ivuxolimab was administered to patients every 2 weeks at six dose levels: 0.01, 0.1, 0.3, 1.5, 3 and 10 mg/kg. Of the roughly 52 patients in dose escalation, about 20 had hepatocellular carcinoma, around 15 had melanoma, 9 had renal cell carcinoma and 9 had head and neck cancer. In the dose-escalation cohort, more than 75% of patients were male, and the mean age was approximately 55 years, with a range of roughly 20 to 80. Patients were allowed to have had prior anti-PD-1, anti-PD-L1 or anti-CTLA-4 therapy, and 30% to 50% of the dose-escalation patients had previously received checkpoint inhibitors. Partial responses occurred in three dose-escalation patients, of whom one had hepatocellular carcinoma and two had cutaneous melanoma. The point of sequencing TCRbeta in the periphery was to test whether ivuxolimab changed TCR sequence diversity and drove clonal T-cell expansion. The paper covers the monotherapy dose-escalation part of the phase I ivuxolimab trial, which included N ≈ 50 patients. General findings and caveats noted by the study authors: In the 0.1-3.0 mg/kg groups, partial responders had among the lowest normalized peripheral clonal expansion, particularly in CD8+ T cells. After ivuxolimab, more expanded clones were found on average in CD8+ T cells than in CD4+ T cells. Clonal expansion of both CD4+ and CD8+ blood T cells was observed from baseline to week 6 at doses 0.1 to 3.0 mg/kg. Which antigens the clonally expanded peripheral T cells were specific for was not determined. Low levels of normalized T-cell clonal expansion were also seen in some patients who did not respond.

From the cysteine up to the phenylalanine, the CDR3 has a length of 12 residues. Solely the CDR3 DNA is kept, with 36 bases framed from the first base. From the germline V gene, CDR1 is MNHNS and CDR2 is SASEGT. From V the trimming removes 10 bases and from J it removes 2 bases, while the gene matches leave 2 bases of the junction unaccounted for. For sequencing of the TCRbeta CDR3 region, genomic DNA was extracted from the sorted cells. The immunoSEQ Assay was used to sequence the TCRbeta CDR3 regions. The table was pulled from immuneACCESS by TCRdb, which kept in-frame rearrangements only. Such tables lose some clones; where checked, under half of the loss comes from unresolved V genes, and the rest has no known cause. Recorded for this sample are around 99,000 clones; 85% to 90% of them occurred a single time. The top ten clones comprise more than 0.15% of the sample. About this clone: No cognate antigen has been identified for it. No much larger clonotype is one base removed from it; base qualities were not supplied.

The trial excluded patients who had a history of autoimmune disease or who were on systemic immunosuppression. In every dose cohort, peripheral blood was drawn for TCR sequencing at baseline, cycle 4 day 1, and cycle 7 day 1. The samples were drawn from a first-in-human, open-label, multicenter phase I dose-escalation trial of ivuxolimab. The trial enrolled adults with locally advanced or metastatic head and neck squamous cell, hepatocellular, melanoma or renal cell carcinoma. Before TCR sequencing, CD4+ T cells and CD8+ T cells were sorted from peripheral blood as separate populations. This receptor was obtained from an adult with an advanced solid tumor such as melanoma, head and neck, liver or kidney cancer. The sample consisted of CD4+ or CD8+ T cells sorted from blood, taken in a trial of the OX40 agonist ivuxolimab. The V and J segments used are TRBV6-1 and TRBJ1-1; TRBD1 matches 9 bases in the middle. The CDR3 reads CATGQGNTEAFF. The DNA reads TGTGCCACGGGACAGGGAAACACTGAAGCTTTCTTT.